This TCR beta chain is from a study of long-term antiretroviral therapy in people with HIV. Study-level results: Blood draws took place between about 2004 and 2018 and possibly involved older ART regimens.

As for this clone: Its target is not known.

Researchers ran immunoSEQ v3.0 at survey level. Sequencing was performed with immunoSEQ multiplex PCR; in TCRdb, only in-frame clones are kept and a portion is missing. The table includes about 28,000 clones, 75% to 90% detected once. The CDR3 covers 12 residues. V was trimmed by 3 bases and J by 10 bases, leaving 10 bases between them. Germline V CDR1 and CDR2: WNHNN, SYGVQD (reference sequence). The input for sequencing was unsorted PBMCs, taken 3.2 years before starting antiretroviral therapy. V usage is TRBV10-1 and J usage is TRBJ2-1, with D maybe TRBD2 (6 bases). This receptor was taken from a man aged 45 to 65 with HIV. CDR3: CASSDPGEEQFF. The CDR3 region has the DNA TGCGCCAGCAGTGACCCGGGAGAGGAGCAGTTCTTC.